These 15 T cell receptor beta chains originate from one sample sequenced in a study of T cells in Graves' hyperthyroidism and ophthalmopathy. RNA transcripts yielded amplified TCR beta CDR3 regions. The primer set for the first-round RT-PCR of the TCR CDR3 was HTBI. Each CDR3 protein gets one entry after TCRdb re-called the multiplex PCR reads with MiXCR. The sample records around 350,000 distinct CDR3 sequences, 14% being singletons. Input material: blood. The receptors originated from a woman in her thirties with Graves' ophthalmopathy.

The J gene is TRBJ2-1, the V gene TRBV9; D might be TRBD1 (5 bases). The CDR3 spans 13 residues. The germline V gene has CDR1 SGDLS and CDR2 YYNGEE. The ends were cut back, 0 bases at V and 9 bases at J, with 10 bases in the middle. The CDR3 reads CASSVVPTAEQFF. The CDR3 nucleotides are TGTGCCAGCAGCGTAGTTCCGACAGCTGAGCAGTTCTTC.

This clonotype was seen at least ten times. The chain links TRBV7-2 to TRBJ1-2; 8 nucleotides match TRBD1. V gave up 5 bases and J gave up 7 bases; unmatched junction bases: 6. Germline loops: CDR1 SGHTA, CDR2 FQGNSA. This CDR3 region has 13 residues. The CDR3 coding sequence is TGTGCCAGCAGCACACAGGGGGTGTCTGGCTACACCTTC. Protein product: CASSTQGVSGYTF.

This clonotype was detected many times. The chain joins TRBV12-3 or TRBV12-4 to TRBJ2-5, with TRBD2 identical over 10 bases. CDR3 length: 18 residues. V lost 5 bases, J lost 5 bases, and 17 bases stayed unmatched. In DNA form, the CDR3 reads TGTGCCAGCAGTGGCTCTGTTTGGTCTAGCGGGAGATGGGAGACCCAGTACTTC. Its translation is CASSGSVWSSGRWETQYF.

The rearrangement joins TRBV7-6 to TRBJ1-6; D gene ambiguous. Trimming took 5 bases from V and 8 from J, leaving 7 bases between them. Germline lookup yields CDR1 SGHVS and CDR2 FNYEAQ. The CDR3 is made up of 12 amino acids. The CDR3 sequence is CASSPGYSPLHF. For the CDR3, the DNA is TGTGCCAGCAGCCCCGGGTATTCACCCCTCCACTTT.

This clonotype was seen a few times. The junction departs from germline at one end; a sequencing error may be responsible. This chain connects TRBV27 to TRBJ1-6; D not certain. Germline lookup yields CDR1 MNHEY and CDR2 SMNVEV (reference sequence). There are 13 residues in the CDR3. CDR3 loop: CATRSADKSPLHF. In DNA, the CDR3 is TGTGCCACACGGAGCGCCGATAAATCACCCCTCCACTTT.

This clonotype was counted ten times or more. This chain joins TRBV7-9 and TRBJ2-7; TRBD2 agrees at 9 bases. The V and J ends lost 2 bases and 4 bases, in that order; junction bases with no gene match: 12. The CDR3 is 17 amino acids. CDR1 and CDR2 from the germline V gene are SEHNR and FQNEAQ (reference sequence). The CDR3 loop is CASSLTRTSDGNYEQYF. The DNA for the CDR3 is TGTGCCAGCAGCTTAACGAGGACTAGCGATGGGAATTACGAGCAGTACTTC.

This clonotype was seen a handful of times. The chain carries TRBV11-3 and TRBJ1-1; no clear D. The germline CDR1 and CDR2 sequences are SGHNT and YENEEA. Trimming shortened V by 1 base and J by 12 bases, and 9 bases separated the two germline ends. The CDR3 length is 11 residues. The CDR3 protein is CASSLVGKTFF. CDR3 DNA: TGTGCCAGCAGCTTAGTAGGGAAAACTTTCTTT.

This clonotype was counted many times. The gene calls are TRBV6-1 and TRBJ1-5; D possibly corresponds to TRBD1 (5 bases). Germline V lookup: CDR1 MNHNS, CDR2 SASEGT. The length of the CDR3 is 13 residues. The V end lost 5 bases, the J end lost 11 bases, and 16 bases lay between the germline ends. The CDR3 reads CASSTRSGAAQHF. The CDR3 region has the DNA TGTGCCAGCAGTACCCGGAGCGGGGCGGCCCAGCATTTT.

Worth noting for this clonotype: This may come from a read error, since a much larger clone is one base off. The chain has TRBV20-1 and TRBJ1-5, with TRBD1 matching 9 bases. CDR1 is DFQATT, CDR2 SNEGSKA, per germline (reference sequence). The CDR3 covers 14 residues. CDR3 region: CSAATGGAGQPRHF. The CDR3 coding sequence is TGCAGTGCTGCAACAGGGGGCGCGGGACAGCCCCGGCATTTT.

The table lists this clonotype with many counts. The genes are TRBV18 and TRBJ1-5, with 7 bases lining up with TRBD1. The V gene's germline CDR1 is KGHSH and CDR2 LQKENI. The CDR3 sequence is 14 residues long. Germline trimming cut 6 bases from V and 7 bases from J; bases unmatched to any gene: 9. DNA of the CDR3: TGTGCCAGCTCGTACCGGGACAGCCAGCAGCCCCAGCATTTT. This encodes CASSYRDSQQPQHF.

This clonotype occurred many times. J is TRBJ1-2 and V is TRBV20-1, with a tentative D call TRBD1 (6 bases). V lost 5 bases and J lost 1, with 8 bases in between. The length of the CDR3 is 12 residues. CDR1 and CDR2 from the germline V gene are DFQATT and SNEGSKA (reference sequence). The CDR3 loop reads CSARTVNYGYTF. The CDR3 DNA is TGCAGTGCTCGGACAGTTAACTATGGCTACACCTTC.

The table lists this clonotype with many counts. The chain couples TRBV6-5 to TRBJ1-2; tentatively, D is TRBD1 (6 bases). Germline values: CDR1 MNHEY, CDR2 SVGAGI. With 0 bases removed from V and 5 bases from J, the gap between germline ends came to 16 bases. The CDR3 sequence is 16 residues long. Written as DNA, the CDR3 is TGTGCCAGCAGTTACTCGTCGGGGGGCCTGGGTTATGGCTACACCTTC. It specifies CASSYSSGGLGYGYTF.

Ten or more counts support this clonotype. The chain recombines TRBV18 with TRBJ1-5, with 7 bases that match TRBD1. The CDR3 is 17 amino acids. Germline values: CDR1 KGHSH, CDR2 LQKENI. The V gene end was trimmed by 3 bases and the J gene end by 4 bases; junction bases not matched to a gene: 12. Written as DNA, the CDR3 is TGTGCCAGCTCACCGAGTTTAAGGACAGGCCGAAATCAGCCCCAGCATTTT. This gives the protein CASSPSLRTGRNQPQHF.

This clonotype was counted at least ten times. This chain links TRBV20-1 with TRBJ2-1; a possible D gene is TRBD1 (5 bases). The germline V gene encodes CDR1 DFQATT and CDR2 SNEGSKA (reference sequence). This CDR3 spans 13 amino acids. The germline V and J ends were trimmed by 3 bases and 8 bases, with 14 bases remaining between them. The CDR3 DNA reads TGCAGTGCTAGCCAGGGCGTATTAGATGAGCAGTTCTTC. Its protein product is CSASQGVLDEQFF.

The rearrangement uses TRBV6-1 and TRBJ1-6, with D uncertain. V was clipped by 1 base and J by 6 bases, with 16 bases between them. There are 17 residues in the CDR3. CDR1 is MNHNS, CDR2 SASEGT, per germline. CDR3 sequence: CASSEGAGIAANSPLHF. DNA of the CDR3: TGTGCCAGCAGTGAAGGCGCAGGTATCGCGGCTAATTCACCCCTCCACTTT.